Shown below are 30 T cell receptor beta chains from a single sample sequenced in a study of cytomegalovirus exposure and HLA in healthy donors. It was with 60 Vbeta and 13 Jbeta primers that the PCR ran. Sequencing used immunoSEQ multiplex PCR; TCRdb keeps in-frame clones, though not all of them. The sample lists 150,000 to 200,000 clones; about four fifths were seen once. Material for sequencing was PBMCs. The receptor set was obtained from a man aged 25 to 45 in good health and CMV-seropositive.

This rearrangement joins TRBV14 to TRBJ2-1; TRBD2 matches 7 bases. Trimming removed 3 bases from V and 3 bases from J; junction bases left unmatched: 8. Germline V gene data show CDR1 as SGHDN and CDR2 as FVKESK. The CDR3 consists of 16 residues. The chain's CDR3 is CASSHTLAEGYNEQFF. The DNA for the CDR3 is TGTGCCAGCAGCCATACTCTAGCGGAGGGCTACAATGAGCAGTTCTTC.

The V and J genes are TRBV6-1 and TRBJ2-3; D possibly corresponds to TRBD1 (5 bases). V lost 2 bases and J 4 bases, leaving 13 bases between the germline ends. CDR1 is MNHNS, CDR2 SASEGT, per germline. The CDR3 has 15 amino acids. The CDR3 spells CASSEMSRAADTQYF. CDR3 DNA sequence: TGTGCCAGCAGTGAAATGAGCAGGGCGGCAGATACGCAGTATTTT.

The chain has TRBV28 and TRBJ2-1, with D unresolved. The CDR3 contains 12 residues. Germline V gene sequence: CDR1 MDHEN, CDR2 SYDVKM. The V and J ends lost 2 bases and 5 bases respectively, with 4 bases between them. The CDR3 is CASSLLHNEQFF. The CDR3 region has the DNA TGTGCCAGCAGTTTACTACACAATGAGCAGTTCTTC.

V and J are TRBV29-1 and TRBJ2-1; possibly TRBD2 for D (7 bases). V shed 7 bases and J shed 7 bases, with 23 bases lying between them. Germline CDR1 SQVTM, CDR2 ANQGSEA. The CDR3 is 15 residues long. The CDR3 spells CSGRLGGGPGNEQFF. The CDR3 nucleotides are TGCAGCGGCAGACTAGGGGGAGGGCCGGGTAATGAGCAGTTCTTC.

This clone was observed once. V and J are TRBV25-1 and TRBJ2-7; 9 nucleotides match TRBD1. The trim removed 5 bases at V and 7 bases at J, leaving 6 bases unmatched. CDR1 is MGHDK, CDR2 SYGVNS, per germline. The CDR3 has 13 amino acids. The CDR3 DNA reads TGTGCCAGCAGTACATGGACAGGGGAAGAGCAGTACTTC. Its translation: CASSTWTGEEQYF.

This chain links TRBV5-1 with TRBJ2-7, with D possibly TRBD2 on 5 matching bases. Trimming shortened V by 0 bases and J by 2 bases, and 12 bases separated the two germline ends. There are 15 residues in the CDR3. Looked up from germline, CDR1 is SGHRS and CDR2 is YFSETQ. This CDR3 is CASSLAGDSPYEQYF. The CDR3 DNA reads as TGCGCCAGCAGCTTGGCCGGGGATAGCCCCTACGAGCAGTACTTC. Drawing the rest from reference TRBV5-1 and TRBJ2-7, the complete variable domain is KAGVTQTPRYLIKTRGQQVTLSCSPISGHRSVSWYQQTPGQGLQFLFEYFSETQRNKGNFPGRFSGRQFSNSRSEMNVSTLELGDSALYLCASSLAGDSPYEQYFGPGTRLTVT.

The chain links TRBV7-9 to TRBJ2-1, with TRBD2 as a possible D gene (7 bases). Germline CDR1 SEHNR, CDR2 FQNEAQ (reference sequence). The V gene lost 0 bases and the J gene lost 6 bases, with 12 bases spanning the gap. The CDR3 runs to 15 residues. The chain's CDR3 is CASSLARGRGNEQFF. The DNA for the CDR3 is TGTGCCAGCAGCTTAGCTAGGGGGAGGGGCAATGAGCAGTTCTTC.

The gene calls are TRBV6-5 and TRBJ2-5, with D possibly being TRBD2 (6 bases). V was pared by 5 bases and J by 1 base, with 11 bases between. CDR1 is MNHEY and CDR2 is SVGAGI in the germline V gene. The CDR3 covers 14 residues. Written as DNA, the CDR3 is TGTGCCAGCAGTCAACTAGCTCTCCAAGAGACCCAGTACTTC. Protein product: CASSQLALQETQYF.

The chain carries TRBV2 and TRBJ1-4; 7 positions match TRBD1. This CDR3 region has 14 residues. Germline CDR1 SNHLY, CDR2 FYNNEI. The V segment lost 7 bases and the J segment 5 bases; nucleotides outside the gene matches: 7. CDR3: CASKKGGPNEKLFF. The CDR3 DNA reads as TGTGCCAGCAAGAAAGGGGGCCCGAATGAAAAACTGTTTTTT.

The chain couples TRBV4-1 to TRBJ2-4; tentatively, D is TRBD2 (6 bases). Germline assignment: CDR1 MGHRA and CDR2 YSYEKL. This CDR3 spans 14 amino acids. V was shortened by 4 bases and J by 3 bases, with 10 bases between the two germline ends. The CDR3 spells CASSPREVKNIQYF. In nucleotides, the CDR3 is TGCGCCAGCAGCCCCAGGGAGGTCAAAAACATTCAGTACTTC.

The chain uses TRBV10-1 and TRBJ1-1; TRBD1 is a possible D gene (5 bases). The CDR3 extends over 15 amino acids. CDR1 is WNHNN and CDR2 is SYGVQD in the germline V gene (reference sequence). Trimming pared 4 bases from V and 10 bases from J, leaving 22 bases between. CDR3 sequence reads: CASSADSFTGVGAFF. As DNA, the CDR3 is TGCGCCAGCAGTGCAGACAGTTTTACAGGAGTGGGAGCTTTCTTT.

This clone was counted a single time. This chain connects TRBV7-9 to TRBJ2-3; the D is unclear. Per germline, CDR1 SEHNR and CDR2 FQNEAQ (reference sequence). This CDR3 comprises 11 residues. Between the trimmed V and J ends, which lost 5 bases and 6 bases, there was a span of 6 bases. The CDR3 region has the DNA TGTGCCAGCAGCCAATCCGATACGCAGTATTTT. Translation gives CASSQSDTQYF.

V is TRBV7-2 and J is TRBJ2-1, with 16 bases that match TRBD2. Trimming took 5 bases from V and 2 from J; bases not matched to a gene: 9. The CDR3 extends over 19 amino acids. Germline values: CDR1 SGHTA, CDR2 FQGNSA. DNA for the CDR3: TGTGCCAGCAGCCGCCCCGGGACTAGCGGGAGGGCCACCTACAATGAGCAGTTCTTC. As protein: CASSRPGTSGRATYNEQFF.

The chain has TRBV4-3 and TRBJ2-3, with TRBD2 matching 13 bases. The V gene's germline CDR1 is LGHNA and CDR2 YSLEER. The CDR3 covers 17 residues. Trimming removed 0 bases from V and 13 bases from J; junction bases left unmatched: 13. In DNA form, the CDR3 reads TGCGCCAGCAGCCAAGATCATCCCCGACTAGCGGGGGGTAGAAAGTATTTT. Translated: CASSQDHPRLAGGRKYF.

About this clone itself: The germline gene is not matched at one end of the junction; a read error may be the cause. V and J are TRBV2 and TRBJ1-1, with a possible D match to TRBD1 (5 bases). Per the germline V gene, CDR1 is SNHLY and CDR2 is FYNNEI. The CDR3 is 14 amino acids. The CDR3 here is CASTTRVGNSEAFF. DNA of the CDR3: TGTGCCAGCACTACCAGGGTGGGGAACAGTGAAGCTTTCTTT. Drawing the rest from reference TRBV2 and TRBJ1-1, the complete variable domain is EPEVTQTPSHQVTQMGQEVILRCVPISNHLYFYWYRQILGQKVEFLVSFYNNEISEKSEIFDDQFSVERPDGSNFTLKIRSTKLEDSAMYFCASTTRVGNSEAFFGQGTRLTVV.

The chain links TRBV5-1 to TRBJ1-2; possibly TRBD1 for D (6 bases). CDR1 and CDR2 from the germline V gene are SGHRS and YFSETQ. Trimming left V 0 bases short and J 6 bases short, with 18 bases between. The CDR3 runs 16 residues. This CDR3 is CASSLDRASGVHGYTF. CDR3 DNA: TGCGCCAGCAGCTTGGACAGGGCTTCCGGTGTCCATGGCTACACCTTC.

The CDR3 bases are TGCGCCAGCAGTGAGGGGGGGGCTGGCACTGAAGCTTTCTTT. Translating it yields CASSEGGAGTEAFF. The chain couples TRBV10-1 to TRBJ1-1, with a possible D match to TRBD1 (6 bases). In germline, CDR1 is WNHNN, CDR2 SYGVQD (reference sequence). V lost 2 bases, J lost 4 bases, and 11 bases lay in between. The CDR3 is 14 amino acids.

In nucleotides, the CDR3 is TGTGCCAGCAGCTGGGACAACTCCTACGAGCAGTACTTC. Its protein is CASSWDNSYEQYF. The chain carries TRBV11-2 and TRBJ2-7, with D possibly being TRBD1 (6 bases). The CDR3 runs 13 residues. Germline V lookup: CDR1 SGHAT, CDR2 FQNNGV. V shed 4 bases and J shed 0 bases, with 7 bases lying between them.

The chain combines TRBV6-1 with TRBJ2-7; 8 bases fit TRBD2. The V segment lost 6 bases and the J segment 5 bases; nucleotides outside the gene matches: 6. Germline CDR1 MNHNS, CDR2 SASEGT. CDR3 length equals 13 residues. CDR3 in DNA: TGTGCCAGCAGGGACGGGACTAGTCACGAGCAGTACTTC. It is translated as CASRDGTSHEQYF.

This chain connects TRBV5-6 to TRBJ2-1; 9 nucleotides align to TRBD1. The CDR3 totals 17 residues. V was pared by 4 bases and J by 6 bases, with 14 bases of the junction left unmatched. From germline, CDR1 is SGHDT and CDR2 YYEEEE. The CDR3 DNA is TGTGCCAGCAGCCCCATGGACAGGGGACTTTCACTCAATGAGCAGTTCTTC. Translated, it gives CASSPMDRGLSLNEQFF. The whole variable domain, remainder taken from reference TRBV5-6 and TRBJ2-1, is DAGVTQSPTHLIKTRGQQVTLRCSPKSGHDTVSWYQQALGQGPQFIFQYYEEEERQRGNFPDRFSGHQFPNYSSELNVNALLLGDSALYLCASSPMDRGLSLNEQFFGPGTRLTVL.

This chain connects TRBV6-5 to TRBJ2-5; 11 bases agree with TRBD2. V was pared by 7 bases and J by 3 bases, with 4 bases of the junction left unmatched. Germline CDR1 MNHEY, CDR2 SVGAGI. The CDR3 is 14 residues long. CDR3 bases: TGTGCCAGCACTATACTAGCGGGGGAAGAGACCCAGTACTTC. This sequence encodes CASTILAGEETQYF.

DNA for the CDR3: TGTGCCAGCAGCCCTACAGGGGAAAGGTCCTACGAGCAGTACTTC. Translation: CASSPTGERSYEQYF. The rearrangement uses TRBV7-2 and TRBJ2-7, with TRBD1 matching over 7 bases. V gave up 5 bases and J gave up 1 base; unmatched junction bases: 8. In germline, CDR1 is SGHTA, CDR2 FQGNSA. CDR3 length: 15 amino acids.

The chain joins TRBV13 to TRBJ2-5; D is ambiguous. Germline lookup yields CDR1 PRHDT and CDR2 FYEKMQ (reference sequence). Trimming removed 0 bases at V and 1 base at J, with 6 bases between. This CDR3 comprises 14 residues. CDR3 sequence reads: CASSLGRAQETQYF. CDR3 nucleotide sequence: TGTGCCAGCAGCTTAGGGCGAGCCCAAGAGACCCAGTACTTC.

This sequence joins TRBV10-2 and TRBJ2-1, with 10 bases matching TRBD2. The CDR3 extends over 16 amino acids. The germline gives CDR1 WSHSY, CDR2 SAAADI. Trimming removed 3 bases from V and 6 bases from J; junction bases left unmatched: 8. CDR3 sequence (DNA): TGCGCCAGCAGTGACCCAGCGGGGGGGCCCACCAATGAGCAGTTCTTC. Protein: CASSDPAGGPTNEQFF.

The chain employs TRBV19 and TRBJ1-5; D is uncertain. There are 14 residues in the CDR3. Germline lookup yields CDR1 LNHDA and CDR2 SQIVND (reference sequence). The V and J ends lost 1 base and 7 bases respectively, with 11 bases between them. CDR3 in DNA: TGTGCCAGTAGTATAGTTGACGGAGGCCAGCCCCAGCATTTT. The encoded protein is CASSIVDGGQPQHF. Using reference TRBV19 and TRBJ1-5 for the parts outside the CDR3, the full variable domain is DGGITQSPKYLFRKEGQNVTLSCEQNLNHDAMYWYRQDPGQGLRLIYYSQIVNDFQKGDIAEGYSVSREKKESFPLTVTSAQKNPTAFYLCASSIVDGGQPQHFGDGTRLSIL.

The chain uses TRBV9 and TRBJ1-6; D call uncertain. Looked up from germline, CDR1 is SGDLS and CDR2 is YYNGEE. This CDR3 is 16 amino acids long. V was pared by 3 bases and J by 0 bases, with 10 bases between. The CDR3 protein is CASSARESSYNSPLHF. Written as DNA, the CDR3 is TGTGCCAGCAGCGCCCGAGAGAGCTCCTATAATTCACCCCTCCACTTT. Together with reference TRBV9 and TRBJ1-6, the CDR3 gives the full variable domain: DSGVTQTPKHLITATGQRVTLRCSPRSGDLSVYWYQQSLDQGLQFLIQYYNGEERAKGNILERFSAQQFPDLHSELNLSSLELGDSALYFCASSARESSYNSPLHFGNGTRLTVT.

The chain combines TRBV6-6 with TRBJ1-4; a weak D match, TRBD1 (6 bases). This CDR3 has 15 amino acids. Deletions cut 0 bases from V and 3 bases from J, with 8 bases between. Germline V gene sequence: CDR1 MNHNY, CDR2 SVGAGI (reference sequence). The CDR3 here is CASSYSGGPNEKLFF. The CDR3 bases are TGTGCCAGCAGTTACTCAGGGGGTCCTAATGAAAAACTGTTTTTT.

The chain links TRBV10-1 to TRBJ2-7; 12 bases map to TRBD1. This CDR3 contains 15 residues. Trimming cost V 2 bases and J 5 bases; bases outside gene matches: 4. Looked up from germline, CDR1 is WNHNN and CDR2 is SYGVQD (reference sequence). CDR3 in DNA: TGCGCCAGCAGTGAGGGGACAGGGGGCTTCGACGAGCAGTACTTC. The encoded protein is CASSEGTGGFDEQYF.

The rearrangement uses TRBV10-2 and TRBJ2-7; the D gene is possibly TRBD1 (6 bases). The germline CDR1 and CDR2 sequences are WSHSY and SAAADI. The CDR3 loop spans 14 amino acids. V lost 3 bases and J lost 3, with 12 bases in between. CDR3 in amino acids: CASSDHRVIYEQYF. The CDR3 bases are TGCGCCAGCAGTGACCACAGGGTCATCTACGAGCAGTACTTC.

This chain joins TRBV5-1 and TRBJ1-5, with D possibly TRBD1 on 6 matching bases. The V and J ends lost 7 bases and 5 bases respectively, with 25 bases between them. Germline CDR1 reads SGHRS; CDR2 reads YFSETQ. This CDR3 spans 17 amino acids. DNA for the CDR3: TGCGCCAGCCCCTTTGGGGCAGGGGCGGAACCAGATCAGCCCCAGCATTTT. Protein product: CASPFGAGAEPDQPQHF.